These 18 T cell receptor beta chains came from one sample sequenced in a study of OX40 agonist ivuxolimab in advanced cancers. The protocol was immunoSEQ multiplex PCR, while the TCRdb copy is restricted to in-frame clones and leaves out a portion. The sample includes about 50,000 clones, less than 85% seen only once; the top ten take about 12%. Sequenced material: CD4+ or CD8+ T cells sorted from blood, taken in a trial of the OX40 agonist ivuxolimab. The receptors shown here come from an adult with an advanced solid tumor such as melanoma, head and neck, liver or kidney cancer.

The chain employs TRBV6-1 and TRBJ1-2, with 8 bases fitting TRBD1. V was pared by 4 bases and J by 6 bases, with 7 bases of the junction left unmatched. Germline CDR1 reads MNHNS; CDR2 reads SASEGT. The CDR3 is 14 residues long. The CDR3 spells CASSVDRGRDGYTF. CDR3 bases: TGTGCCAGCAGTGTTGACAGGGGAAGGGATGGCTACACCTTC.

This clone was detected only a few times. The gene calls are TRBV5-1 and TRBJ2-3; a possible D gene is TRBD2 (5 bases). V shed 0 bases and J shed 2 bases, with 10 bases lying between them. The CDR3 loop spans 15 amino acids. From germline, CDR1 is SGHRS and CDR2 YFSETQ. CDR3 sequence reads: CASSLGLADTDTQYF. CDR3 DNA sequence: TGCGCCAGCAGCTTGGGGCTAGCCGACACAGATACGCAGTATTTT.

This chain connects TRBV28 to TRBJ1-1; no clear D gene. There are 12 residues in the CDR3. In germline, CDR1 is MDHEN, CDR2 SYDVKM. The V end lost 10 bases, the J end lost 5 bases, and 14 bases lay between the germline ends. CDR3 sequence (DNA): TGTGCCACCGTGGACCGAGGGACTGAAGCTTTCTTT. Translated: CATVDRGTEAFF.

V is TRBV7-3 and J is TRBJ2-3; tentatively, D is TRBD2 (7 bases). The V gene lost 5 bases and the J gene lost 2 bases, with 11 bases spanning the gap. This CDR3 has 14 residues. CDR1 is SGHTA and CDR2 is FQGTGA in the germline V gene. The CDR3 spells CASSLRGATDTQYF. CDR3 bases: TGTGCCAGCAGCCTCCGGGGGGCCACAGATACGCAGTATTTT.

The chain is built from TRBV7-9 and TRBJ1-3; D call uncertain. Germline V gene sequence: CDR1 SEHNR, CDR2 FQNEAQ (reference sequence). The CDR3 has 15 amino acids. The V end was cut by 5 bases, the J end by 0 bases, with 11 bases between. CDR3 in DNA: TGTGCCAGCAGCCTTGGTGGGCCCTCTGGAAACACCATATATTTT. Amino acid sequence: CASSLGGPSGNTIYF.

CDR3 residues: CASSLTSSSGANVLTF. The CDR3 DNA sequence: TGCGCCAGCAGTCTCACTAGCAGCTCTGGGGCCAACGTCCTGACTTTC. The rearrangement joins TRBV5-1 to TRBJ2-6; weak D call: TRBD2 (6 bases). This CDR3 comprises 16 residues. V lost 5 bases and J 0 bases, leaving 12 bases between the germline ends. The germline V gene encodes CDR1 SGHRS and CDR2 YFSETQ.

The chain is built from TRBV19 and TRBJ2-7, with 13 bases identical to TRBD2. V lost 7 bases and J lost 4; bases outside the gene matches: 10. The CDR3 is 16 amino acids. The V gene's germline CDR1 is LNHDA and CDR2 SQIVND (reference sequence). Here the CDR3 DNA reads TGTGCCAGTAATGGGAGGACTAGCGGGAGAGAATACGAGCAGTACTTC. Translating gives CASNGRTSGREYEQYF.

The chain combines TRBV18 with TRBJ1-5, with D possibly matching TRBD1 (5 bases). The CDR3 runs to 15 residues. Per the germline V gene, CDR1 is KGHSH and CDR2 is LQKENI. V lost 2 bases and J 0 bases, leaving 8 bases between the germline ends. CDR3 region: CASSPIGGSNQPQHF. The CDR3 DNA reads TGTGCCAGCTCACCAATCGGGGGTAGCAATCAGCCCCAGCATTTT.

The gene calls are TRBV6-5 and TRBJ1-5; D is unclear. Germline assignment: CDR1 MNHEY and CDR2 SVGAGI. The CDR3 spans 15 residues. Between the trimmed V and J ends, which lost 6 bases and 0 bases, there was a span of 12 bases. CDR3 loop: CASRRDLTSNQPQHF. In DNA, the CDR3 is TGTGCCAGCAGGAGAGACTTGACTAGCAATCAGCCCCAGCATTTT.

The chain links TRBV25-1 to TRBJ2-7; a weak D match, TRBD1 (6 bases). V gave up 4 bases and J gave up 2 bases, with 9 bases separating them. This CDR3 has 13 amino acids. In germline, CDR1 is MGHDK, CDR2 SYGVNS. The CDR3 DNA reads as TGTGCCAGCAGTGCCGGGACACCCTACGAGCAGTACTTC. As protein: CASSAGTPYEQYF.

This clone was recorded only once. The chain is built from TRBV5-1 and TRBJ1-6; 9 nucleotides align to TRBD1. The germline V gene encodes CDR1 SGHRS and CDR2 YFSETQ. The CDR3 is 16 residues long. With 0 bases clipped from V and 9 bases from J, the junction kept 7 bases outside the gene matches. The chain's CDR3 is CASSLDRDRARSPLHF. DNA for the CDR3: TGCGCCAGCAGCTTGGACCGGGACAGGGCGCGTTCACCCCTCCACTTT.

The J gene is TRBJ2-1, the V gene TRBV9; TRBD2 is a possible D gene (6 bases). CDR1 and CDR2 from the germline V gene are SGDLS and YYNGEE. The CDR3 length is 16 residues. Between the trimmed V and J ends, which lost 4 bases and 1 base, there was a span of 15 bases. The CDR3 DNA sequence: TGTGCCAGCAGCCCCACCGGGACTTTATCCTACAATGAGCAGTTCTTC. Protein product: CASSPTGTLSYNEQFF.

This clone was seen only a few times. The gene calls are TRBV7-2 and TRBJ1-6, with 8 positions matching TRBD1. The CDR3 sequence is 15 residues long. The trim removed 5 bases at V and 6 bases at J, leaving 6 bases unmatched. Germline assignment: CDR1 SGHTA and CDR2 FQGNSA. In DNA form, the CDR3 reads TGTGCCAGCAGCCAGGACAGGGCTGGTAATTCACCCCTCCACTTT. Amino acids: CASSQDRAGNSPLHF.

The chain recombines TRBV25-1 with TRBJ2-1; TRBD2 matches 14 bases. Germline V gives CDR1 MGHDK, CDR2 SYGVNS. The CDR3 consists of 17 residues. After removal of 4 bases from V and 7 bases from J, the junction contained 9 bases not matched to a gene. For the CDR3, the DNA is TGTGCCAGCAGTGGCCGACTAGCGGGAGGGCCGGGAAATGAGCAGTTCTTC. Translation: CASSGRLAGGPGNEQFF.

This clone occurred once. The chain is built from TRBV4-1 and TRBJ1-2, with D possibly matching TRBD1 (5 bases). The V end lost 8 bases, the J end lost 0 bases, and 16 bases lay between the germline ends. CDR3 length: 15 amino acids. The germline V gene encodes CDR1 MGHRA and CDR2 YSYEKL. The CDR3 protein is CASGLTAQANYGYTF. The DNA for the CDR3 is TGCGCCAGCGGCCTGACAGCTCAAGCTAACTATGGCTACACCTTC.

The chain has TRBV18 and TRBJ2-2; 15 bases map to TRBD2. The CDR3 spans 18 residues. From germline, CDR1 is KGHSH and CDR2 LQKENI. Trimming at V came to 2 bases and at J to 2 bases, leaving 3 bases not matched to a gene. The CDR3 region has the DNA TGTGCCAGCTCACCAGGACTAGCGGGAGGGCCTAACACCGGGGAGCTGTTTTTT. Encoded protein: CASSPGLAGGPNTGELFF. The entire variable domain, with the rest obtained from reference TRBV18 and TRBJ2-2, is as follows: NAGVMQNPRHLVRRRGQEARLRCSPMKGHSHVYWYRQLPEEGLKFMVYLQKENIIDESGMPKERFSAEFPKEGPSILRIQQVVRGDSAAYFCASSPGLAGGPNTGELFFGEGSRLTVL.

The V call is TRBV5-4, the J call TRBJ1-3; D gene ambiguous. The CDR3 has 15 residues. Germline lookup yields CDR1 SGHNT and CDR2 YYREEE (reference sequence). The V and J ends lost 2 bases and 4 bases respectively, with 13 bases between them. The CDR3 loop reads CASSFTGVGGNTIYF. Here the CDR3 DNA reads TGTGCCAGCAGCTTCACCGGGGTCGGAGGAAACACCATATATTTT.

CDR3 sequence reads: CASSPSGAAKAQETQYF. The CDR3, as DNA: TGTGCCAGCAGCCCGTCGGGAGCGGCGAAAGCCCAAGAGACCCAGTACTTC. This chain joins TRBV7-6 and TRBJ2-5; a weak D match, TRBD2 (6 bases). CDR1 and CDR2 (germline): SGHVS, FNYEAQ. The germline V and J ends were trimmed by 5 bases and 1 base, with 20 bases remaining between them. The CDR3 runs 17 residues.